This T cell receptor beta chain derives from a study of blood T cell repertoires in COVID-19. Whole-study context: The origin of the acute and convalescent COVID-19 samples was the United States, Italy and Spain. PBMCs, B-cell-depleted T cells, or T cells provided the cDNA or gDNA that made up the material.

Authors' analysis steps: From reference gene primer amplification, estimates of nucleated cell counts were derived. Method: immunoSEQ multiplex PCR; TCRdb's copy keeps in-frame clones and lacks some. The DNA gave D and trimming, while V, J and clone size come from that table. The sample carries approximately 74,000 clones, roughly three quarters recorded once. This CDR3 is built from 13 residues. The germline V gene encodes CDR1 MNHEY and CDR2 SVGEGT. Germline trimming cut 6 bases from V and 9 bases from J; bases unmatched to any gene: 7. This sequence was found in a man aged 60 to 69 with acute or convalescent COVID-19. V is TRBV6-2 or TRBV6-3 and J is TRBJ2-4; 8 nucleotides match TRBD2. Specimen: peripheral blood. This CDR3 is CASSGGVESIQYF. The CDR3 nucleotides are TGTGCCAGCAGCGGGGGGGTCGAAAGCATTCAGTACTTC.